These T cell receptor beta chains were read from a single sample in a study of T-cell reconstitution after alpha-beta-depleted transplantation in children. TCRdb re-analysed the PCR reads in MiXCR, keeping a single row per CDR3 protein. The data show 250,000 to 300,000 distinct CDR3 sequences, with 9.9% seen just once and 10% held by the top ten. The material sequenced was PBMCs from the stem cell graft donor, taken from the stem cell graft. The receptors come from a human donor who donated a stem cell graft to a child with SCID. Each CDR3 is given with its conserved first and last residue. The D gene is left open where the match is weak.

j_gene,d_gene,v_gene,CDR3aa
TRBJ2-7,-,TRBV5-4,CASSPARQTYEQYF
TRBJ2-5,-,TRBV5-1,CASSSRQQETQYF
TRBJ2-3,-,TRBV7-2,CASSRGGRSTDTQYF
TRBJ2-3,TRBD2,TRBV2,CASSGRGGDHSTDTQYF
TRBJ2-1,TRBD2,TRBV6-2/TRBV6-3,CASSYKKGGREGLAGVNEQFF
TRBJ1-5,-,TRBV10-1,CASSESSNQPQHF
TRBJ1-2,-,TRBV6-5,CASSTDSPYGYTF
TRBJ2-7,TRBD2,TRBV18,CASSPPGTNEQYF
TRBJ2-3,-,TRBV27,CASSLAGGITDTQYF
TRBJ2-7,-,TRBV27,CASSLEGVSSEQYF
TRBJ2-1,-,TRBV10-3,CAISDDGVEAEQFF
TRBJ2-2,TRBD1,TRBV20-1,CSASPPTGSNTGELFF
TRBJ2-7,TRBD2,TRBV10-2,CASSPSLAGVVEQYF
TRBJ2-3,-,TRBV7-2,CASSYGHSNTDTQYF
TRBJ2-5,-,TRBV20-1,CSGAPGAEETQYF
TRBJ1-5,-,TRBV9,CASSVGGGNQPQHF
TRBJ2-1,-,TRBV18,CASSPDLEREQFF
TRBJ2-3,-,TRBV9,CASSAYGAVWADTQYF
TRBJ1-2,-,TRBV12-3/TRBV12-4,CASSRDPGSPGGYTF
TRBJ2-2,-,TRBV5-1,CASKSTNTGELFF
TRBJ2-7,-,TRBV13,CASSLAGADYEQYF
TRBJ1-4,-,TRBV2,CASRGQLNEKLFF
TRBJ2-3,TRBD2,TRBV7-3,CASSPAGGAVTDTQYF
TRBJ2-7,TRBD1,TRBV12-3/TRBV12-4,CASSSGQGEQYF